These T cell receptor beta chains were read from a single sample in a study of blood T cell repertoires in COVID-19. TCRdb's copy holds only in-frame clones and misses some; the assay was immunoSEQ multiplex PCR. Of more than 200,000 clones detected, around nine tenths appear once; the ten largest clones hold around 5.1%. The material sequenced was peripheral blood. These receptors came from a woman aged 55-70 years with COVID-19, enrolled during active disease. Both conserved end residues are part of each CDR3. A D gene is named only where the DNA matches it firmly. Rows may omit the clone size; those that give it use once, few, many or a size class.

J	D	length	V	size	DNA	CDR3
TRBJ1-4	.	15	TRBV15	.	TGTGCCACCAGCAGAGTGGCAGGGGCTAATGAAAAACTGTTTTTT	CATSRVAGANEKLFF
TRBJ1-2	.	13	TRBV28	.	TGTGCCAGCAGCACAGGGTGGAACTATGGCTACACCTTC	CASSTGWNYGYTF
TRBJ2-7	TRBD2	14	TRBV19	.	TGTGCCAGTAGTGTGGGACTAGTGTCCTACGAGCAGTACTTC	CASSVGLVSYEQYF
TRBJ2-1	.	14	TRBV6-5	.	TGTGCCAGCAGTCTCTCAGGGGGGTACAATGAGCAGTTCTTC	CASSLSGGYNEQFF
TRBJ1-5	.	14	TRBV19	.	TGTGCCAGTAGCCGTGGCGGGGGTTATCAGCCCCAGCATTTT	CASSRGGGYQPQHF
TRBJ1-5	TRBD1	15	TRBV30	.	TGTGCCTGGAGCCGGGGGGGGACAGGGGGTCAGCCCCAGCATTTT	CAWSRGGTGGQPQHF
TRBJ2-1	TRBD2	18	TRBV7-6	.	TGTGCCAGCAGCTTAGAAGTGCGGGCTAGCGGAATAGGCGCTGAGCAGTTCTTC	CASSLEVRASGIGAEQFF
TRBJ2-3	TRBD2	17	TRBV19	.	TGTGCCAGTAGTATAGGGGGGACTAGCCCCGGCACAGATACGCAGTATTTT	CASSIGGTSPGTDTQYF
TRBJ1-2	TRBD1	14	TRBV5-4	.	TGTGCCAGCAGCTTACTACAGGGGGGAAGCGGCTACACCTTC	CASSLLQGGSGYTF
TRBJ2-6	TRBD1	19	TRBV7-9	few	TGTGCCAGCAGCCTGTTAGAAGGACAGGGGACCTCTGGGGCCAACGTCCTGACTTTC	CASSLLEGQGTSGANVLTF
TRBJ1-3	.	14	TRBV28	.	TGTGCCAGCAGACGGACAGCCTCTGGAAACACCATATATTTT	CASRRTASGNTIYF
TRBJ1-2	.	14	TRBV27	.	TGTGCCAGCAGTTTATCGAACCGGTACTATGGCTACACCTTC	CASSLSNRYYGYTF
TRBJ2-7	TRBD2	15	TRBV5-1	.	TGCGCCAGCAGCCTTGGGATAGCGGGAGAGGGCGAGCAGTACTTC	CASSLGIAGEGEQYF
TRBJ1-6	.	13	TRBV9	.	TGTGCCAGCAGCGTAGTCAGCGGCTCACCCCTCCACTTT	CASSVVSGSPLHF
TRBJ1-3	.	15	TRBV3-1/TRBV3-2	.	TGTGCCAGCAGTCCAACAGGGTTCTCTGGAAACACCATATATTTT	CASSPTGFSGNTIYF
TRBJ1-3	.	15	TRBV30	.	TGTGCCTGGAGTGTACGGGGGGGCTCTGGAAACACCATATATTTT	CAWSVRGGSGNTIYF
TRBJ1-2	TRBD1	14	TRBV11-2	.	TGTGCCAGCAGCAGACTGACAGGGGTCGATGGCTACACCTTC	CASSRLTGVDGYTF
TRBJ1-2	.	11	TRBV28	.	TGTGCCAGCAGAGGAGGAGAAGGCTACACCTTC	CASRGGEGYTF
TRBJ1-4	.	18	TRBV4-1	.	TGCGCCAGCAGCCCCGAGAAGGTCGGGGGGCGCGGAACGGAAAAACTGTTTTTT	CASSPEKVGGRGTEKLFF
TRBJ1-6	.	15	TRBV7-9	.	TGTGCCAGCAGTCGCGGTCAGGGGCGTCAGTCACCCCTCCACTTT	CASSRGQGRQSPLHF
TRBJ2-7	.	19	TRBV21-1	.	TGTGCCAGTGGGTGTCCGGGACAGCCTTCTATTGGCTCGTCCTACGAGCAGTACTTC	CASGCPGQPSIGSSYEQYF
TRBJ2-5	TRBD2	19	TRBV7-9	.	TGTGCCAGCAGCGATTTAAGGGGAGGGCCTAGCGGGAGAGGGGAGACCCAGTACTTC	CASSDLRGGPSGRGETQYF
TRBJ2-7	TRBD2	15	TRBV5-6	.	TGTGCCAGCAGCTTCGGACTAGTAAGCTCCTACGAGCAGTACTTC	CASSFGLVSSYEQYF
TRBJ1-6	.	17	TRBV5-1	.	TGCGCCAGCAGCTTGGTCCCGACAAGCTCCTATAATTCACCCCTCCACTTT	CASSLVPTSSYNSPLHF
TRBJ2-1	.	15	TRBV9	few	TGTGCCAGCAGCGGCCGGGATAATTCCTACAATGAGCAGTTCTTC	CASSGRDNSYNEQFF
TRBJ2-2	.	13	TRBV9	.	TGTGCCAGCAGCGTAGTCGACACCGGGGAGCTGTTTTTT	CASSVVDTGELFF
TRBJ1-1	.	15	TRBV28	.	TGTGCCAGCAGTTCCTTAGGACACTCAAACACTGAAGCTTTCTTT	CASSSLGHSNTEAFF
TRBJ2-1	TRBD1	18	TRBV14	.	TGTGCCAGCAGCCAAGATCTTCGGGACAGGGCCCTCTACAATGAGCAGTTCTTC	CASSQDLRDRALYNEQFF
TRBJ1-5	TRBD1	15	TRBV7-8	.	TGTGCCAGCAGCTTACAGGGGGAGGGCAATCAGCCCCAGCATTTT	CASSLQGEGNQPQHF
TRBJ1-3	TRBD1	16	TRBV7-9	.	TGTGCCAGCAGCTCACGGACAGGCGGCTCTGGAAACACCATATATTTT	CASSSRTGGSGNTIYF
TRBJ2-6	TRBD2	16	TRBV29-1	.	TGCAGCGTCCGCGGGGGGCAGAGCTCTGGGGCCAACGTCCTGACTTTC	CSVRGGQSSGANVLTF
TRBJ2-7	TRBD2	17	TRBV6-2/TRBV6-3	once	TGTGCCAGCAGTTACGGTGGTGCGGGAGTGGGCTCCTACGAGCAGTACTTC	CASSYGGAGVGSYEQYF
TRBJ2-3	.	13	TRBV5-1	.	TGCGCCAGCAGCGCCCCCGGGTCGGATACGCAGTATTTT	CASSAPGSDTQYF
TRBJ2-1	.	16	TRBV6-9	.	TGTGCCAGCAGTTATAGAAAGAGGACTTGGTGCCCGAGTGAGTTCTTC	CASSYRKRTWCPSEFF
TRBJ2-3	.	11	TRBV20-1	once	TGCAGTGGACGGCGGGCCGATACGCAGTATTTT	CSGRRADTQYF
TRBJ2-2	TRBD1	15	TRBV29-1	.	TGCAGCGTTCACCCGACAGGGGGAGTCACCGGGGAGCTGTTTTTT	CSVHPTGGVTGELFF
TRBJ1-6	TRBD1	15	TRBV30	.	TGTGCCTATGAACCGGGACAGGGGGATAATTCACCCCTCCACTTT	CAYEPGQGDNSPLHF
TRBJ1-4	.	11	TRBV28	.	TGTGCCAGCACCACCAGGGAAAAACTGTTTTTT	CASTTREKLFF
TRBJ1-1	.	11	TRBV6-6	.	TGTGCCAGCAGCCATCACAGTGAAGCTTTCTTT	CASSHHSEAFF
TRBJ2-3	.	11	TRBV20-1	.	TGCAGTGCTTCAGGGGGGGATACGCAGTATTTT	CSASGGDTQYF
TRBJ2-1	TRBD2	15	TRBV9	.	TGTGCCAGCAGCGTATCAGCGGGAACTTACAATGAGCAGTTCTTC	CASSVSAGTYNEQFF
TRBJ2-1	TRBD2	14	TRBV7-9	.	TGTGCCACCGACCTAGCGGGAGGGCCCGTTGAGCAGTTCTTC	CATDLAGGPVEQFF
TRBJ2-3	.	17	TRBV30	.	TGTGCCTGGAGTGCCCCTCACATAGCGGAGGGCACAGATACGCAGTATTTT	CAWSAPHIAEGTDTQYF
TRBJ1-1	.	13	TRBV18	.	TGTGCCAGCTCACTATTTAGAGAGGGTGAAGCTTTCTTT	CASSLFREGEAFF
TRBJ2-7	.	14	TRBV6-1	.	TGTGCCAGCAGTGAACAGGGGCCGGCCTACGAGCAGTACTTC	CASSEQGPAYEQYF
TRBJ2-7	TRBD2	15	TRBV10-1	.	TGCGCCAGCACCGATCAGCGGGAGGGCCTCGTTGAGCAGTACTTC	CASTDQREGLVEQYF
TRBJ2-2	.	13	TRBV7-3	.	TGTGCCAGCAGGTCTGGGGGGACCGGGGAGCTGTTTTTT	CASRSGGTGELFF